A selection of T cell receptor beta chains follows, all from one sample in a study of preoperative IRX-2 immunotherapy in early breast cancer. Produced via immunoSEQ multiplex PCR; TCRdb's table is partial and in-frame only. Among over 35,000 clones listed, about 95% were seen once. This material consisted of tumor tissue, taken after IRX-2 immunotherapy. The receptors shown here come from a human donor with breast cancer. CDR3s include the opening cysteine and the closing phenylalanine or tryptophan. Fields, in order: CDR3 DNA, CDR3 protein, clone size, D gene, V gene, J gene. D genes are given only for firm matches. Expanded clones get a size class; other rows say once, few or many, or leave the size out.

TGTGCCAGCAGTTCGAGGTGGGAGCCCCAGCATTTT	CASSSRWEPQHF	.	.	TRBV28	TRBJ1-5
TGTGCCAGCACGTCCGCGGGAGGGCTTAGCACCGGGGAGCTGTTTTTT	CASTSAGGLSTGELFF	.	TRBD2	TRBV27	TRBJ2-2
TGTGCCAGCAGTTTATTGCGGACTAGCGGGTACCAAGAGACCCAGTACTTC	CASSLLRTSGYQETQYF	.	TRBD2	TRBV27	TRBJ2-5
TGTGCCAGCAGTTTACCAGGGACCTATGCCGGCACTGAAGCTTTCTTT	CASSLPGTYAGTEAFF	once	.	TRBV28	TRBJ1-1
TGTGCCAGCAGTCCATGGACTAGCGGATTTCAGTCCTACAATGAGCAGTTCTTC	CASSPWTSGFQSYNEQFF	.	TRBD2	TRBV9	TRBJ2-1
TGTGCCAGCAGAGACAAGGACTCTGGAAACACCATATATTTT	CASRDKDSGNTIYF	.	.	TRBV4-2	TRBJ1-3
TGTGCCAGCAGCCAAGTACAATATGGGACAGGGGTTTCACCCCTCCACTTT	CASSQVQYGTGVSPLHF	.	TRBD1	TRBV4-2	TRBJ1-6
TGTGCCAGAAATTCGAAGGACTATGGCTACACCTTC	CARNSKDYGYTF	.	.	TRBV5-3	TRBJ1-2
TGTGCCAGTATCGGGACGAACACTGAAGCTTTCTTT	CASIGTNTEAFF	.	.	TRBV19	TRBJ1-1
TGTGCCAGCAGTTATAGACAGGGTAACGAGCAGTACTTC	CASSYRQGNEQYF	.	TRBD1	TRBV6-5	TRBJ2-7
TGTGCCAGTAGTATTCGGGGACAGGGGCGGTATGGCTACACCTTC	CASSIRGQGRYGYTF	.	TRBD1	TRBV19	TRBJ1-2
TGTGCCAGCAGAGTACAGGGGTATACCGGGGAGCTGTTTTTT	CASRVQGYTGELFF	once	TRBD1	TRBV2	TRBJ2-2
TGCGCCAGCAGCTTGGAGGGCCACAGGGGAGGAGTGGATGAGCAGTACTTC	CASSLEGHRGGVDEQYF	.	.	TRBV5-1	TRBJ2-7
TGTGCCAGCAGCGTAGGGCGAGCCCAAGAGACCCAGTACTTC	CASSVGRAQETQYF	.	.	TRBV9	TRBJ2-5
TGTGCCAGTAGCTCCGGGCCATCCCACAATCAGCCCCAGCATTTT	CASSSGPSHNQPQHF	.	.	TRBV19	TRBJ1-5
TGTGCCACCAGCAGAGACAGGGAAAATACGCAGTATTTT	CATSRDRENTQYF	.	.	TRBV15	TRBJ2-3
TGCGCCAGCAGCTTGGCGGGACAAAGCACAGATACGCAGTATTTT	CASSLAGQSTDTQYF	.	.	TRBV5-1	TRBJ2-3
TGTGCCAGCAGAAGGGACAGGGCCACAGATACGCAGTATTTT	CASRRDRATDTQYF	once	TRBD1	TRBV27	TRBJ2-3
TGCAGCGTTGACGTGGTATCTCTGGCCACTGAAGCTTTCTTT	CSVDVVSLATEAFF	.	.	TRBV29-1	TRBJ1-1
TGTGCCAGCAGCGCTGAAAGGGGGGTCGAGCAGTACTTC	CASSAERGVEQYF	.	.	TRBV9	TRBJ2-7
TGTGCCAGCATGAGACAGAACGTCTATGGCTACACCTTC	CASMRQNVYGYTF	once	.	TRBV6-4	TRBJ1-2
TGCGCCAGCAGCGTGGGACATTCTACAGCCGAGCAGTACTTC	CASSVGHSTAEQYF	.	.	TRBV5-1	TRBJ2-7
TGTGCCAGCAGTCGAGGGGGGGGCAACTATGGCTACACCTTC	CASSRGGGNYGYTF	.	.	TRBV6-5	TRBJ1-2
TGTGCCAGCAGCTTAGGAGAGGGGGGCGAGCAGTACTTC	CASSLGEGGEQYF	.	.	TRBV7-2	TRBJ2-7
TGTGCCAGCAGTTTAGCAGGGTACGCTGAAGCTTTCTTT	CASSLAGYAEAFF	.	.	TRBV27	TRBJ1-1
TGTGCCAGCAGCAACCCAGGGTTTGAGGACAATGAGCAGTTCTTC	CASSNPGFEDNEQFF	.	.	TRBV7-6	TRBJ2-1
TGTGCCAGCAAGTATTTAGTTTTCACAGATACGCAGTATTTT	CASKYLVFTDTQYF	.	.	TRBV27	TRBJ2-3
TGTGCCAGCAGCCAGAGGGAAGGGGGCACTGAGCAGTTCTTC	CASSQREGGTEQFF	once	TRBD1	TRBV4-2	TRBJ2-1
TGTGCCACCGCGGACAGGAATCCTGAAAAACTGTTTTTT	CATADRNPEKLFF	.	TRBD1	TRBV10-3	TRBJ1-4
TGTGCCAGTAGTATAGCGAGCTCTGGGGCCAACGTCCTGACTTTC	CASSIASSGANVLTF	.	.	TRBV19	TRBJ2-6
TGTGCCAGCAGCCCGGAGGGCACAGATACGCAGTATTTT	CASSPEGTDTQYF	.	.	TRBV5-4	TRBJ2-3
TGTGCCAGCTCAAAAGACAGGGACCTCTACGAGCAGTACTTC	CASSKDRDLYEQYF	.	TRBD1	TRBV18	TRBJ2-7
TGTGCCAGCAGTTTATGGCCTCTTAATTACTATGGCTACACCTTC	CASSLWPLNYYGYTF	.	.	TRBV28	TRBJ1-2
TGTGCCAGCAGCGGGGACCCAGACATTCAGTACTTC	CASSGDPDIQYF	.	.	TRBV11-3	TRBJ2-4
TGCGCCAGCAGCTTTAGCGGGAGGATAGATACGCAGTATTTT	CASSFSGRIDTQYF	few	TRBD2	TRBV5-1	TRBJ2-3
TGTGCCAGCAGCTTTCCAGGACAGTTGCCGGGAGAGACCCAGTACTTC	CASSFPGQLPGETQYF	.	.	TRBV7-9	TRBJ2-5
TGTGCCAGCAGCTTAGAAGGCCTTGGGGTAAACGAGCAGTACTTC	CASSLEGLGVNEQYF	.	.	TRBV13	TRBJ2-7
TGCGCCAGCAGCCAAGTAGTTCGCGGAAGCTCCTACAATGAGCAGTTCTTC	CASSQVVRGSSYNEQFF	.	.	TRBV4-1	TRBJ2-1
TGTGCCTGGAGTCCGGGGTACAATGAGCAGTTCTTC	CAWSPGYNEQFF	.	.	TRBV30	TRBJ2-1
TGTGCCAGCAGCTTAGACGGCGGCAACACCATATATTTT	CASSLDGGNTIYF	.	.	TRBV7-2	TRBJ1-3
TGCGCCAGCAGCCAACCGGCAGGCGGGGAGCTGTTTTTT	CASSQPAGGELFF	.	.	TRBV4-3	TRBJ2-2
TGTGCCAGCAGTTACTCGAAACGGCATGGCTACACCTTC	CASSYSKRHGYTF	.	.	TRBV6-5	TRBJ1-2
TGTGCCAGCTCACCACCTCCCGCCGGGGAGCTGTTTTTT	CASSPPPAGELFF	.	.	TRBV18	TRBJ2-2
TGCAGCGTTGAAAGGCCGAACACTGAAGCTTTCTTT	CSVERPNTEAFF	.	.	TRBV29-1	TRBJ1-1
TGTGCCAGCAGCCGTCGCCAGGGGAGTTACGAGCAGTACTTC	CASSRRQGSYEQYF	medium-sized	.	TRBV7-9	TRBJ2-7
TGTGCCAGCAGTGAGGAAGGGTTCTTC	CASSEEGFF	.	.	TRBV2	TRBJ2-1
TGTGCCAGCAGCAAAATGCCACACTACGAGCAGTACTTC	CASSKMPHYEQYF	.	.	TRBV7-3	TRBJ2-7
TGCAGCGTTCAAGGGGGACTACCTACGAGAGAAACCCAGTACTTC	CSVQGGLPTRETQYF	.	.	TRBV29-1	TRBJ2-5